This TCR beta chain was obtained from a study of T cells in Graves' hyperthyroidism and ophthalmopathy. RNA transcripts were the template for amplifying TCR beta CDR3 regions. The study used the HTBI primer set for a first-round RT-PCR of the TCR CDR3. TCRdb redid the calling of the multiplex PCR reads with MiXCR, one entry per CDR3 protein. This table has hundreds of thousands of distinct CDR3 sequences, approximately 18% appearing once. The study based diagnoses on clinical symptoms, serum thyroxine and TRAb, thyroid ultrasound and orbital computed tomography. Predating any ophthalmopathy symptoms, the blood sample was taken at first hyperthyroidism diagnosis. In this sample, this clonotype turned up many times. Trimming took 4 bases from V and 4 from J, leaving 16 bases between them. Looked up from germline, CDR1 is SGHTA and CDR2 is FQGNSA. This CDR3 region has 15 residues.

This chain connects TRBV7-2 to TRBJ1-1, with a tentative D call TRBD1 (5 bases). The clonotype comes from a woman aged 45-60 years with Graves' hyperthyroidism that later progressed to Graves' ophthalmopathy. Sequencing used blood. The CDR3 DNA is TGTGCCAGCAGCTATGCACTAGGGACCCCCACTGAAGCTTTCTTT. Residues: CASSYALGTPTEAFF.